This TCR beta chain was observed in a study of CXCR3-negative and CXCR3-positive naive CD8 T cells. Study-level findings and limits: Naive cells that were CXCR3-positive had more hydrophobic TRB CDR3s (compared with CXCR3-negative naive cells).

UMI labels and 5' RACE were used to prepare the TRB cDNA libraries. TCRdb reprocessed the 5' RACE reads, with one entry per CDR3 protein and no DNA. This sample's table reports 65,000 to 90,000 distinct CDR3 sequences. In triplicate, each CD8+ T cell subset was sorted at roughly 330,000 cells per replicate. CD45RO-CCR7+CD27+CD95- expression identified naive CD8+ T cells. Remarks on this clonotype: Its antigen is currently unknown.

The CDR3 loop spans 17 amino acids. Germline-derived CDR1 and CDR2 are SEHNR and FQNEAQ (reference sequence). The sequenced sample was naive CXCR3+ CD8+ T cells from blood. Subset in this sample: CD45RO-CCR7+CD27+CD95- naive CD8+ T cells expressing CXCR3 (TNR3+). The sequence derives from a human donor in good health. Some clones in this sample may be carry-over from other donors' samples. This sequence joins TRBV7-9 and TRBJ2-7; lacking DNA, the TRBD2 call made by TCRdb goes unchecked. Here the CDR3 reads CASSLIFGGGLSYEQYF.